A single sample is the source of the 20 T cell receptor beta chains below, sequenced in a study of early T cells in non-severe SARS-CoV-2 infection. Each CDR3 protein gets one entry after TCRdb re-called the 5' RACE reads with MiXCR. The table records tens of thousands of distinct CDR3 sequences, about 11% of them present only once. This sample comprised whole blood, obtained at baseline. Source of these receptors: an adult who was a healthcare worker with PCR-confirmed SARS-CoV-2 infection or an uninfected control (not recorded which).

This chain connects TRBV12-3 or TRBV12-4 to TRBJ2-6; no clear D. There are 20 residues in the CDR3. Trimming pared 2 bases from V and 0 bases from J, leaving 20 bases between. The CDR3 bases are TGTGCCAGCAGTTTACCCCTTTCGCAGACTTCTATCTCTGGGGCCAACGTCCTGACTTTC. Translation: CASSLPLSQTSISGANVLTF.

This rearrangement joins TRBV3-1 to TRBJ2-3, with 8 bases identical to TRBD2. Germline V gene lookup returns CDR1 LGHDT and CDR2 YNNKEL (reference sequence). The CDR3 has 17 residues. Trimming cost V 4 bases and J 4 bases; bases outside gene matches: 13. The CDR3 DNA reads TGTGCCAGCAGCCCTCCCGTGAGGCCCGGGAGGGCAGATACGCAGTATTTT. This codes for CASSPPVRPGRADTQYF.

This clonotype was seen repeatedly, ten times or more. The CDR3 DNA is TGTGCCAGCAGTTTGGGGCAGGGGGCGAATGAAAAACTGTTTTTT. Protein sequence: CASSLGQGANEKLFF. The chain recombines TRBV12-3 or TRBV12-4 with TRBJ1-4, with 8 nucleotides matching TRBD1. V gave up 3 bases and J gave up 5 bases; unmatched junction bases: 5. There are 15 residues in the CDR3.

The CDR3 is CASSFRTVSSEQFF. The CDR3 DNA reads TGTGCCAGCAGCTTCAGGACAGTTTCCTCTGAGCAGTTCTTC. The chain is built from TRBV7-9 and TRBJ2-1; maybe TRBD1 (6 bases). Looked up from germline, CDR1 is SEHNR and CDR2 is FQNEAQ (reference sequence). With 3 bases removed from V and 9 bases from J, the gap between germline ends came to 15 bases. The CDR3 consists of 14 residues. Based on the CDR3 plus reference TRBV7-9 and TRBJ2-1, the full variable domain is DTGVSQNPRHKITKRGQNVTFRCDPISEHNRLYWYRQTLGQGPEFLTYFQNEAQLEKSRLLSDRFSAERPKGSFSTLEIQRTEQGDSAMYLCASSFRTVSSEQFFGPGTRLTVL.

V is TRBV30 and J is TRBJ1-1; D not resolved. V was shortened by 0 bases and J by 1 base, with 6 bases between the two germline ends. CDR3 length: 13 amino acids. Per the germline V gene, CDR1 is GTSNPN and CDR2 is SVGIG (reference sequence). CDR3 protein: CAWSVTRNTEAFF. The CDR3, as DNA: TGTGCCTGGAGTGTGACACGGAACACTGAAGCTTTCTTT.

The chain joins TRBV9 to TRBJ2-6, with D hard to call. Trimming took 0 bases from V and 1 from J, leaving 5 bases between them. CDR3 length: 15 residues. Germline V gene data show CDR1 as SGDLS and CDR2 as YYNGEE. The CDR3 coding sequence is TGTGCCAGCAGCGTAGTTGGTTCTGGGGCCAACGTCCTGACTTTC. Encoded protein: CASSVVGSGANVLTF.

This clonotype was recorded a few times. The V gene is TRBV7-9, the J gene TRBJ1-2; D is uncertain. V was cut by 5 bases and J by 7 bases, with 23 bases left in between. The CDR3 has 16 residues. Germline CDR1 is SEHNR and CDR2 is FQNEAQ (reference sequence). CDR3: CASSPGLTVGLAGYTF. DNA for the CDR3: TGTGCCAGCAGCCCGGGTTTAACAGTAGGGTTAGCTGGCTACACCTTC.

This chain uses TRBV11-2 with TRBJ1-2; D is unresolved. This CDR3 comprises 16 residues. Germline V gene data show CDR1 as SGHAT and CDR2 as FQNNGV. With 0 bases removed from V and 4 bases from J, the gap between germline ends came to 15 bases. For the CDR3, the DNA is TGTGCCAGCAGCTTAGATCCCGTTGTAGGCCCCTATGGCTACACCTTC. Protein: CASSLDPVVGPYGYTF.

The J gene is TRBJ2-3, the V gene TRBV7-2; tentative D call: TRBD1 (6 bases). CDR3 length: 14 residues. V was trimmed by 4 bases and J by 1 base, leaving 9 bases between them. Germline CDR1 reads SGHTA; CDR2 reads FQGNSA. DNA for the CDR3: TGTGCCAGCAGCTACAGACAGGGCACAGATACGCAGTATTTT. As protein: CASSYRQGTDTQYF.

This clonotype showed up just a few times. The genes are TRBV19 and TRBJ2-7; D gene ambiguous. Trimming shortened V by 0 bases and J by 0 bases, and 9 bases separated the two germline ends. Germline assignment: CDR1 LNHDA and CDR2 SQIVND (reference sequence). The CDR3 runs 15 residues. CDR3 residues: CASSIDDTSSYEQYF. The CDR3 DNA follows: TGTGCCAGTAGTATAGATGACACGAGCTCCTACGAGCAGTACTTC.

The chain has TRBV2 and TRBJ2-1, with D possibly being TRBD2 (7 bases). V was pared by 6 bases and J by 5 bases, with 11 bases between. The CDR3 consists of 13 residues. Germline values: CDR1 SNHLY, CDR2 FYNNEI. The CDR3 sequence: CASRGGGHNEQFF. The CDR3 DNA follows: TGTGCCAGCAGGGGCGGGGGCCACAATGAGCAGTTCTTC.

The V gene is TRBV5-1, the J gene TRBJ2-7; maybe TRBD2 (6 bases). The CDR3 runs 13 residues. V lost 5 bases and J 2 bases, leaving 11 bases between the germline ends. Germline CDR1 SGHRS, CDR2 YFSETQ. In nucleotides, the CDR3 is TGCGCCAGCAGAGGAGGGGCGCCCTACGAGCAGTACTTC. This gives the protein CASRGGAPYEQYF.

This clonotype was seen a few times. The chain couples TRBV19 to TRBJ1-1; no definite D call. The V end was cut by 4 bases, the J end by 5 bases, with 14 bases between. Per the germline V gene, CDR1 is LNHDA and CDR2 is SQIVND (reference sequence). The CDR3 is made up of 14 amino acids. The CDR3 DNA follows: TGTGCCAGTAGTACCACCCCCAGAGAAACTGAAGCTTTCTTT. As protein: CASSTTPRETEAFF.

CDR3 protein: CGVGNTEAFF. DNA of the CDR3: TGTGGGGTGGGGAACACTGAAGCTTTCTTT. The chain is built from TRBV30 and TRBJ1-1; D is unclear. The CDR3 consists of 10 residues. Germline V gene sequence: CDR1 GTSNPN, CDR2 SVGIG (reference sequence).

The rearrangement links TRBV10-3 to TRBJ2-3, with D unresolved. This CDR3 is 14 amino acids long. The V and J ends lost 11 bases and 4 bases respectively, with 19 bases between them. Germline V gene data show CDR1 as ENHRY and CDR2 as SYGVKD. The CDR3: CASQRQITADTQYF. The CDR3 coding sequence is TGTGCCTCCCAGAGGCAGATCACGGCAGATACGCAGTATTTT.

This clonotype was found many times. The chain is built from TRBV30 and TRBJ2-7, with D maybe TRBD1 (6 bases). Germline CDR1 GTSNPN, CDR2 SVGIG (reference sequence). The CDR3 is 12 amino acids. V was trimmed by 6 bases and J by 5 bases, leaving 14 bases between them. The DNA of the CDR3 is TGTGCCTGTCCGGGACATTTGCACGAGCAGTACTTC. Translation gives CACPGHLHEQYF.

This sequence joins TRBV19 and TRBJ2-7; 9 positions agree with TRBD1. V was pared by 3 bases and J by 3 bases, with 3 bases of the junction left unmatched. Germline CDR1 LNHDA, CDR2 SQIVND (reference sequence). This CDR3 has 14 residues. The CDR3 DNA follows: TGTGCCAGTAGTATCCAGACAGGGGGCTACGAGCAGTACTTC. Protein sequence: CASSIQTGGYEQYF.

A few counts support this clonotype. This chain connects TRBV11-2 to TRBJ2-5, with TRBD1 as a possible D gene (7 bases). Trimming took off 0 bases at V and 6 bases at J, with 17 bases between the two ends. Germline CDR1 is SGHAT and CDR2 is FQNNGV. The CDR3 is 16 residues long. CDR3 sequence: CASSLDLQGGSKTQYF. The CDR3 DNA reads TGTGCCAGCAGCTTAGATCTTCAGGGGGGCTCGAAGACCCAGTACTTC.

V usage is TRBV30 and J usage is TRBJ2-2; D remains unclear. There are 13 residues in the CDR3. The germline V and J ends were trimmed by 0 bases and 6 bases, with 8 bases remaining between them. CDR1 and CDR2 from the germline V gene are GTSNPN and SVGIG (reference sequence). CDR3 region: CAWSVGVSGELFF. CDR3 sequence (DNA): TGTGCCTGGAGTGTAGGCGTCTCCGGGGAGCTGTTTTTT.

The rearrangement links TRBV7-6 to TRBJ2-5; 8 bases match TRBD1. CDR3 length: 14 amino acids. The V segment lost 4 bases and the J segment 5 bases; nucleotides outside the gene matches: 6. The germline gives CDR1 SGHVS, CDR2 FNYEAQ. CDR3 region: CASSWDRISETQYF. CDR3 bases: TGTGCCAGCAGCTGGGACAGGATATCGGAGACCCAGTACTTC.